This TCR beta chain is drawn from a study of PD-L1 blockade in urothelial cancer. J was trimmed by 0 bases and V by 10 bases; bases with no gene match: 8. This CDR3 comprises 14 residues. From germline, CDR1 is MNHEY and CDR2 SVGAGI. The time point is: pretreatment peripheral blood. Patients' urothelial carcinoma was locally advanced or metastatic. Here immunoSEQ multiplex PCR was the method, and the copy in TCRdb shows in-frame clones only, minus some. The table includes roughly 130,000 clones, 84% detected once. This clone was observed many times. Specimen: PBMCs, collected around atezolizumab (anti-PD-L1) treatment. This rearrangement joins TRBV6-5 to TRBJ2-7, with 8 bases lining up with TRBD1. The receptor was derived from a middle-aged man with urothelial cancer. The CDR3 is CATSKTGDSYEQYF. In nucleotides, the CDR3 is TGTGCCACCTCTAAGACAGGGGACTCCTACGAGCAGTACTTC.